One and the same sample provided the 20 T cell receptor beta chains below, sequenced in a study of blood T cell repertoires in COVID-19. The table came from immunoSEQ multiplex PCR; TCRdb's copy has only in-frame clones and leaves some out. Of about 140,000 clones listed, about 90% are singletons. Sequenced material: peripheral blood. The receptors derive from a woman of 80 years or more with acute or convalescent COVID-19.

The chain recombines TRBV21-1 with TRBJ1-4; the table names TRBD1, a call not compared with the DNA. TRBV21-1 is a recognized pseudogene. The CDR3 spans 18 residues. CDR3 DNA sequence: TGTGCCAGCAGCTTTCCGGGACAGGGCTGTTCAACTAATGAAAAACTGTTTTTT. Protein product: CASSFPGQGCSTNEKLFF.

This chain links TRBV12-3 or TRBV12-4 with TRBJ1-1; 9 nucleotides line up with TRBD1. The ends lost 5 bases at V and 9 bases at J; junction bases unmatched: 7. This CDR3 region has 13 residues. The chain's CDR3 is CASSMNRGRKAFF. As DNA, the CDR3 is TGTGCCAGCAGTATGAACAGGGGGCGGAAAGCTTTCTTT.

This chain joins TRBV19 and TRBJ1-2, with 7 bases matching TRBD1. Per the germline V gene, CDR1 is LNHDA and CDR2 is SQIVND (reference sequence). The length of the CDR3 is 15 residues. The trim removed 5 bases at V and 3 bases at J, leaving 9 bases unmatched. The CDR3 spells CASSDGDSRHYGYTF. The CDR3 DNA sequence: TGTGCCAGTAGTGACGGGGACAGTCGTCACTATGGCTACACCTTC.

This clone is a singleton in its sample. This rearrangement joins TRBV25-1 to TRBJ2-7; D gene unclear. Trimming removed 6 bases at V and 6 bases at J, with 21 bases between. Germline lookup yields CDR1 MGHDK and CDR2 SYGVNS. CDR3 size: 15 residues. CDR3 protein: CASSAFSLSPLEQYF. CDR3 coding DNA: TGTGCCAGCAGCGCCTTTAGTTTGTCCCCCCTCGAGCAGTACTTC.

This chain uses TRBV7-9 with TRBJ1-2; D call uncertain. Trimming shortened V by 2 bases and J by 2 bases, and 9 bases separated the two germline ends. The germline CDR1 and CDR2 sequences are SEHNR and FQNEAQ (reference sequence). This CDR3 comprises 14 residues. CDR3 nucleotides: TGTGCCAGCAGCTTAACGGCCGGGAACTATGGCTACACCTTC. It is translated as CASSLTAGNYGYTF. The full variable domain, rest sourced from reference TRBV7-9 and TRBJ1-2, is DTGVSQNPRHKITKRGQNVTFRCDPISEHNRLYWYRQTLGQGPEFLTYFQNEAQLEKSRLLSDRFSAERPKGSFSTLEIQRTEQGDSAMYLCASSLTAGNYGYTFGSGTRLTVV.

The rearrangement joins TRBV11-2 to TRBJ2-5; TRBD2 aligns across 7 bases. V dropped 1 base and J dropped 4; count of bases not matched to a gene: 9. The CDR3 is made up of 16 amino acids. CDR1 and CDR2 from the germline V gene are SGHAT and FQNNGV. The CDR3 coding sequence is TGTGCCAGCAGCTTAGCTTGGGCGGGGGTCGGAGAGACCCAGTACTTC. It codes for CASSLAWAGVGETQYF. Full variable domain (remainder filled in from reference TRBV11-2 and TRBJ2-5): EAGVAQSPRYKIIEKRQSVAFWCNPISGHATLYWYQQILGQGPKLLIQFQNNGVVDDSQLPKDRFSAERLKGVDSTLKIQPAKLEDSAVYLCASSLAWAGVGETQYFGPGTRLLVL.

The rearrangement links TRBV3-1 (or the pseudogene TRBV3-2) to TRBJ2-2; 7 bases align to TRBD1. This CDR3 is built from 15 residues. With V trimmed by 4 bases and J by 2 bases, 4 bases remained unmatched. Germline CDR1 is LGHDT and CDR2 is YNNKEL (reference sequence). In DNA, the CDR3 is TGTGCCAGCAGCCGCCGGACAGGAAACACCGGGGAGCTGTTTTTT. Protein product: CASSRRTGNTGELFF.

The V and J genes are TRBV5-1 and TRBJ2-3; 11 nucleotides align to TRBD2. CDR3 size: 16 residues. V lost 0 bases and J lost 0; bases outside the gene matches: 0. CDR1 SGHRS and CDR2 YFSETQ come from the germline V gene. CDR3 protein: CASSLGTSGSTDTQYF. CDR3 DNA sequence: TGCGCCAGCAGCTTGGGGACTAGCGGGAGCACAGATACGCAGTATTTT.

This CDR3 reads CASSLTTGGYEQYF. The CDR3 DNA is TGTGCCAGCTCACTAACCACAGGGGGTTACGAGCAGTACTTC. The gene calls are TRBV18 and TRBJ2-7; 8 bases map to TRBD1. The CDR3 spans 14 residues. The germline gives CDR1 KGHSH, CDR2 LQKENI. V lost 4 bases to trimming and J lost 4 bases; unmatched junction nucleotides: 6.

V gene TRBV3-1 (or the pseudogene TRBV3-2) combines with J gene TRBJ1-4; 9 bases are a match to TRBD1. This CDR3 has 16 residues. The J segment lost 10 bases and the V segment lost 4 bases, leaving 13 bases of the junction unmatched. Germline lookup yields CDR1 LGHDT and CDR2 YNNKEL (reference sequence). The CDR3 DNA sequence: TGTGCCAGCAGCCTTACCCGGGACAGGGATTTCATAAAACTGTTTTTT. Translation: CASSLTRDRDFIKLFF.

The chain carries TRBV18 and TRBJ2-2, with a tentative D call TRBD1 (6 bases). This CDR3 has 14 amino acids. Germline V gene lookup returns CDR1 KGHSH and CDR2 LQKENI. V lost 2 bases and J 5 bases, leaving 9 bases between the germline ends. In nucleotides, the CDR3 is TGTGCCAGCTCACCAGCGCAGGGGACCGGGGAGCTGTTTTTT. Translated: CASSPAQGTGELFF.

The chain joins TRBV29-1 to TRBJ2-2; 12 nucleotides align to TRBD2. The ends lost 7 bases at V and 6 bases at J; junction bases unmatched: 3. This CDR3 spans 13 amino acids. Germline CDR1 and CDR2: SQVTM and ANQGSEA. CDR3 DNA: TGCAGCGGCCGGACTAGCGGGGCCGGGGAGCTGTTTTTT. This codes for CSGRTSGAGELFF.

The chain links TRBV11-2 to TRBJ2-1; 7 nucleotides line up with TRBD2. V lost 4 bases and J lost 1; bases outside the gene matches: 10. The CDR3 consists of 17 residues. The germline gives CDR1 SGHAT, CDR2 FQNNGV. The CDR3: CASSSSGRGRSYNEQFF. Written as DNA, the CDR3 is TGTGCCAGCAGCTCATCAGGGCGCGGGAGATCCTACAATGAGCAGTTCTTC. Combining the CDR3 with reference TRBV11-2 and TRBJ2-1 gives the whole variable domain EAGVAQSPRYKIIEKRQSVAFWCNPISGHATLYWYQQILGQGPKLLIQFQNNGVVDDSQLPKDRFSAERLKGVDSTLKIQPAKLEDSAVYLCASSSSGRGRSYNEQFFGPGTRLTVL.

The J gene is TRBJ1-2, the V gene TRBV19, with D unclear. V lost 6 bases, J lost 8 bases, and 16 bases lay in between. Germline V gives CDR1 LNHDA, CDR2 SQIVND (reference sequence). CDR3 length: 13 residues. CDR3 nucleotide sequence: TGTGCCAGTAGAGCATTGGGAGGATGGGGCTACACCTTC. This sequence encodes CASRALGGWGYTF.

This clone was picked up one time. The chain links TRBV6-2 or TRBV6-3 to TRBJ2-7; D perhaps matches TRBD1 (6 bases). Per the germline V gene, CDR1 is MNHEY and CDR2 is SVGEGT. V was shortened by 5 bases and J by 0 bases, with 14 bases between the two germline ends. CDR3 length equals 15 residues. The CDR3, as DNA: TGTGCCAGCAGTACTAGGCCGGACAGCTCCTACGAGCAGTACTTC. Its translation is CASSTRPDSSYEQYF.

The rearrangement links TRBV30 to TRBJ1-1, with D possibly TRBD1 on 6 matching bases. Trimming pared 0 bases from V and 3 bases from J, leaving 17 bases between. The CDR3 runs 16 residues. CDR1 is GTSNPN and CDR2 is SVGIG in the germline V gene (reference sequence). CDR3 DNA: TGTGCCTGGAGTGTAGCTGTGGGGGCTGTGGACACTGAAGCTTTCTTT. Amino acid sequence: CAWSVAVGAVDTEAFF. Based on the CDR3 plus reference TRBV30 and TRBJ1-1, the full variable domain is SQTIHQWPATLVQPVGSPLSLECTVEGTSNPNLYWYRQAAGRGLQLLFYSVGIGQISSEVPQNLSASRPQDRQFILSSKKLLLSDSGFYLCAWSVAVGAVDTEAFFGQGTRLTVV.

This clone was counted only a few times. The sample holds other DNA sequences that translate to the same CDR3. V gene TRBV4-1 combines with J gene TRBJ1-2; TRBD1 is a possible D gene (6 bases). Trimming pared 0 bases from V and 4 bases from J, leaving 15 bases between. The CDR3 covers 16 residues. CDR1 MGHRA and CDR2 YSYEKL come from the germline V gene. The CDR3 nucleotides are TGCGCCAGCAGCCAAGATCCCGGGGGGGCCGGCTATGGCTACACCTTC. Amino acids: CASSQDPGGAGYGYTF.

The gene calls are TRBV10-3 and TRBJ2-1, with 7 nucleotides matching TRBD2. Trimming removed 4 bases from V and 6 bases from J; junction bases left unmatched: 9. Per germline, CDR1 ENHRY and CDR2 SYGVKD. This CDR3 spans 15 amino acids. CDR3 loop: CAISVGGGMVNEQFF. The CDR3 bases are TGTGCCATCAGTGTTGGCGGGGGAATGGTCAATGAGCAGTTCTTC.

This clone appeared a single time. The V call is TRBV7-2, the J call TRBJ2-5; 11 bases line up with TRBD2. Germline V gene lookup returns CDR1 SGHTA and CDR2 FQGNSA. Losses at the gene ends were 7 bases for V and 5 bases for J; bases not matched to a gene: 12. The CDR3 is 16 residues long. The CDR3 spells CASKGPSGGSDETQYF. Written as DNA, the CDR3 is TGTGCCAGCAAGGGACCTAGCGGGGGGTCCGATGAGACCCAGTACTTC.

The chain recombines TRBV2 with TRBJ1-3; 7 bases match TRBD1. Germline CDR1 is SNHLY and CDR2 is FYNNEI. This CDR3 is built from 14 residues. Unmatched junction bases numbered 1, after V lost 3 bases and J lost 2 bases. CDR3 sequence reads: CASSEGTAGNTIYF. In DNA form, the CDR3 reads TGTGCCAGCAGTGAGGGGACAGCTGGAAACACCATATATTTT.